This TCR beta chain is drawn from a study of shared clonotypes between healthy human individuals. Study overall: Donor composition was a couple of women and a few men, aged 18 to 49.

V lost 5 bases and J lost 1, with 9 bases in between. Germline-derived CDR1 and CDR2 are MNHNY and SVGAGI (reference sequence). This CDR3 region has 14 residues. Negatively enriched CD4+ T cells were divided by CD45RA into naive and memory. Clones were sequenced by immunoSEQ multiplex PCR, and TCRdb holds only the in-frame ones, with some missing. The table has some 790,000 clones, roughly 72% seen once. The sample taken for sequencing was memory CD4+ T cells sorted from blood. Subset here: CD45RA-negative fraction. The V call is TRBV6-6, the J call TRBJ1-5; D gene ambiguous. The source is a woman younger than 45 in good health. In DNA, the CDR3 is TGTGCCAGCAGTCTTGGAGAGAGCAATCAGCCCCAGCATTTT. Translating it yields CASSLGESNQPQHF.